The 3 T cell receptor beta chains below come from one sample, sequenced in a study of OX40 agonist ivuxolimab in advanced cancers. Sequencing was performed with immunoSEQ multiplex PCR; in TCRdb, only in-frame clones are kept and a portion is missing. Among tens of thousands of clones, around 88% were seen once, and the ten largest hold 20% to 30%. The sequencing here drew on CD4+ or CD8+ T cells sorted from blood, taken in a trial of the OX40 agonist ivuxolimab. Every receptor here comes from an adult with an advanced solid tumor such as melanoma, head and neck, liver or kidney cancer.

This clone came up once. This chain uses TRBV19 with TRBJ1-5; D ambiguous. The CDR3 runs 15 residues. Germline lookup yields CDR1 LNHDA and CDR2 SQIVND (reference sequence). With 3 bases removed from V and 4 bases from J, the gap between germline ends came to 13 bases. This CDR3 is CASSITALPNQPQHF. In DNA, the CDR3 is TGTGCCAGTAGTATTACCGCACTGCCTAATCAGCCCCAGCATTTT.

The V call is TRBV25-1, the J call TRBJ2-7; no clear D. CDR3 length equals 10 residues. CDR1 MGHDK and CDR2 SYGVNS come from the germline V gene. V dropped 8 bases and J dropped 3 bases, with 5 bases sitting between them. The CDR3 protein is CASGYYEQYF. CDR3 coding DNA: TGTGCCAGCGGCTACTACGAGCAGTACTTC.

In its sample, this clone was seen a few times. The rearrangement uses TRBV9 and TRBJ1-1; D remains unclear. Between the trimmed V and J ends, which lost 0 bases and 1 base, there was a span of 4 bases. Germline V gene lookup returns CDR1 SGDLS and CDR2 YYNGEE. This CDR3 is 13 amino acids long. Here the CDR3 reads CASSVEGNTEAFF. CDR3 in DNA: TGTGCCAGCAGCGTAGAGGGGAACACTGAAGCTTTCTTT.